The 24 T cell receptor beta chains below come from one sample, sequenced in a study of T cell changes during pregnancy in multiple sclerosis. Some clones are missing from TCRdb's copy, which holds only in-frame ones; the method was immunoSEQ multiplex PCR. The data contain some 26,000 clones, around 90% of them seen just once; the ten biggest clones take up 0.45% to 0.6%. The sample consisted of CD4+ T cells from peripheral blood mononuclear cells, taken in the first trimester of pregnancy. Receptors were obtained from a female donor in good health, enrolled as a control in a pregnancy study.

The CDR3 DNA reads TGTGCCAGCAGCGTAGCAGGGGGGGCAGGGGGCCAGGGCCAAGAGACCCAGTACTTC. Protein sequence: CASSVAGGAGGQGQETQYF. The genes are TRBV9 and TRBJ2-5, with D maybe TRBD1 (8 bases). V dropped 0 bases and J dropped 1 base, with 22 bases sitting between them. The CDR3 sequence is 19 residues long. Germline assignment: CDR1 SGDLS and CDR2 YYNGEE.

The chain links TRBV30 to TRBJ2-2, with D perhaps TRBD2 (6 bases). CDR3 length equals 14 residues. Germline-derived CDR1 and CDR2 are GTSNPN and SVGIG (reference sequence). V was pared by 0 bases and J by 6 bases, with 11 bases between. In DNA, the CDR3 is TGTGCCTGGAGTGTAGGGGCGGGATCCGGGGAGCTGTTTTTT. Protein sequence: CAWSVGAGSGELFF.

This rearrangement joins TRBV19 to TRBJ1-6; D is unresolved. V lost 8 bases to trimming and J lost 0 bases, with 14 bases between them. The CDR3 is made up of 16 amino acids. Germline CDR1 reads LNHDA; CDR2 reads SQIVND (reference sequence). In DNA, the CDR3 is TGTGCCAGTTCACCCAGTATTAACTCCTATAATTCACCCCTCCACTTT. Protein product: CASSPSINSYNSPLHF.

This clone has only one observation. This rearrangement joins TRBV11-3 to TRBJ2-1, with TRBD2 identical over 16 bases. This CDR3 contains 17 residues. Germline assignment: CDR1 SGHNT and CDR2 YENEEA. The junction had 8 bases not matched to a gene; V was cut back by 4 bases and J by 8 bases. The CDR3 loop reads CASSSGTSGGEVDEQFF. In DNA, the CDR3 is TGTGCCAGCAGCTCCGGGACTAGCGGGGGGGAGGTGGATGAGCAGTTCTTC.

This clone came up once. V is TRBV11-2 and J is TRBJ2-1; 8 bases line up with TRBD2. The CDR3 has 17 residues. Germline V CDR1 and CDR2: SGHAT, FQNNGV. V lost 2 bases and J lost 4; bases outside the gene matches: 10. CDR3 in DNA: TGTGCCAGCAGCTTATTACCAGCTAGCGGGCCTTACAATGAGCAGTTCTTC. Residues: CASSLLPASGPYNEQFF.

The genes are TRBV6-5 and TRBJ2-2; 10 bases fit TRBD2. Unmatched junction bases numbered 5, after V lost 6 bases and J lost 4 bases. In germline, CDR1 is MNHEY, CDR2 SVGAGI. This CDR3 has 15 residues. CDR3 sequence: CASRTSGVLTGELFF. DNA for the CDR3: TGTGCCAGCAGAACTAGCGGGGTTCTCACCGGGGAGCTGTTTTTT.

The chain links TRBV7-9 to TRBJ1-5, with D possibly TRBD1 on 5 matching bases. This CDR3 contains 15 residues. Per germline, CDR1 SEHNR and CDR2 FQNEAQ (reference sequence). Trimming took 3 bases from V and 6 from J, leaving 15 bases between them. In nucleotides, the CDR3 is TGTGCCAGCAGCTTGGGTGGGGCCTGGGGTCAGCCCCAGCATTTT. Translation gives CASSLGGAWGQPQHF.

This clone showed up just once. V usage is TRBV5-4 and J usage is TRBJ2-7; the D gene is possibly TRBD2 (5 bases). The V end was cut by 6 bases, the J end by 1 base, with 11 bases between. The CDR3 sequence is 13 residues long. Germline-derived CDR1 and CDR2 are SGHNT and YYREEE (reference sequence). The CDR3: CASKIRGSYEQYF. Here the CDR3 DNA reads TGTGCCAGCAAGATCCGGGGATCCTACGAGCAGTACTTC.

The genes are TRBV19 and TRBJ2-2, with D possibly being TRBD2 (6 bases). This CDR3 spans 14 amino acids. In germline, CDR1 is LNHDA, CDR2 SQIVND (reference sequence). The V gene lost 10 bases and the J gene lost 1 base, with 13 bases spanning the gap. The CDR3 sequence: CAIGTGRNTGELFF. The CDR3 nucleotides read TGTGCCATAGGAACCGGGAGGAACACCGGGGAGCTGTTTTTT.

This chain uses TRBV5-1 with TRBJ2-3; no clear D. The V and J ends lost 1 base and 2 bases respectively, with 20 bases between them. This CDR3 is 18 amino acids long. CDR1 and CDR2 from the germline V gene are SGHRS and YFSETQ. In DNA, the CDR3 is TGCGCCAGCAGCTTGTTAAGCTCTAGGTCCGAGCACACAGATACGCAGTATTTT. This codes for CASSLLSSRSEHTDTQYF.

The V and J genes are TRBV28 and TRBJ1-6, with D unclear. CDR1 is MDHEN, CDR2 SYDVKM, per germline. The CDR3 consists of 16 residues. V was shortened by 5 bases and J by 8 bases, with 19 bases between the two germline ends. The CDR3 sequence is CASSPGSFRGDSPLHF. DNA for the CDR3: TGTGCCAGCAGTCCCGGGTCCTTCAGAGGAGATTCACCCCTCCACTTT.

The chain recombines TRBV4-1 with TRBJ2-6, with 7 bases identical to TRBD2. The germline gives CDR1 MGHRA, CDR2 YSYEKL. V lost 1 base to trimming and J lost 2 bases; unmatched junction nucleotides: 2. The CDR3 has 16 residues. The CDR3 spells CASSQVGGAGANVLTF. The CDR3 bases are TGCGCCAGCAGCCAAGTTGGGGGGGCTGGGGCCAACGTCCTGACTTTC.

The rearrangement links TRBV6-1 to TRBJ1-2; 11 bases map to TRBD1. The CDR3 totals 17 residues. CDR1 and CDR2 (germline): MNHNS, SASEGT. With 4 bases clipped from V and 5 bases from J, the junction kept 12 bases outside the gene matches. CDR3 in DNA: TGTGCCAGCAGTGCACCGGGACAGGGGGGTCGGGAGTATGGCTACACCTTC. Translated: CASSAPGQGGREYGYTF.

The V and J genes are TRBV5-6 and TRBJ1-3; D is unclear. Germline V gene sequence: CDR1 SGHDT, CDR2 YYEEEE. Trimming left V 0 bases short and J 4 bases short, with 17 bases between. CDR3 size: 17 residues. CDR3 amino acids: CASSLAGGFSTGNTIYF. The CDR3 region has the DNA TGTGCCAGCAGCTTGGCCGGTGGCTTTAGCACCGGAAACACCATATATTTT.

The chain couples TRBV28 to TRBJ2-5, with D possibly being TRBD2 (6 bases). The J call may be wrong; the DNA end is better matched by TRBJ2-7. CDR1 and CDR2 from the germline V gene are MDHEN and SYDVKM. This CDR3 has 15 amino acids. The chain's CDR3 is CASSLSTGVAYEQYF. CDR3 nucleotide sequence: TGTGCCAGCAGTTTAAGTACGGGGGTGGCCTACGAGCAGTACTTC.

The chain carries TRBV30 and TRBJ1-2; D not resolved. The germline V gene has CDR1 GTSNPN and CDR2 SVGIG (reference sequence). Trimming took off 4 bases at V and 5 bases at J, with 11 bases between the two ends. The CDR3 spans 12 residues. The CDR3: CAWTDAGYGYTF. CDR3 DNA: TGTGCCTGGACCGACGCAGGATATGGCTACACCTTC.

V is TRBV19 and J is TRBJ2-1; possible D gene TRBD1, 5 bases. With 6 bases removed from V and 2 bases from J, the gap between germline ends came to 11 bases. Germline lookup yields CDR1 LNHDA and CDR2 SQIVND (reference sequence). The length of the CDR3 is 14 residues. The CDR3 bases are TGTGCCAGTAGCCAGACAGCCACCTACAATGAGCAGTTCTTC. Its protein product is CASSQTATYNEQFF.

Only one count was recorded for this clone. J is TRBJ2-5 and V is TRBV5-1, with 8 bases lining up with TRBD2. Germline trimming cut 1 base from V and 4 bases from J; bases unmatched to any gene: 6. Germline V gives CDR1 SGHRS, CDR2 YFSETQ. The CDR3 length is 15 residues. The CDR3, as DNA: TGCGCCAGCAGCTTGAGTCGGGGGGGTGGAGAGACCCAGTACTTC. It yields the protein CASSLSRGGGETQYF. The complete variable domain, with remaining parts taken from reference TRBV5-1 and TRBJ2-5, reads KAGVTQTPRYLIKTRGQQVTLSCSPISGHRSVSWYQQTPGQGLQFLFEYFSETQRNKGNFPGRFSGRQFSNSRSEMNVSTLELGDSALYLCASSLSRGGGETQYFGPGTRLLVL.

V and J are TRBV5-1 and TRBJ2-1; 7 bases match TRBD2. CDR1 and CDR2 (germline): SGHRS, YFSETQ. The CDR3 extends over 15 amino acids. Trimming removed 4 bases from V and 0 bases from J; junction bases left unmatched: 4. As DNA, the CDR3 is TGCGCCAGCAGCAGCGGGGCCGCCTCCTACAATGAGCAGTTCTTC. Amino acids: CASSSGAASYNEQFF.

The rearrangement joins TRBV7-3 to TRBJ2-5; D not certain. CDR3 size: 15 residues. Germline V lookup: CDR1 SGHTA, CDR2 FQGTGA. V lost 5 bases to trimming and J lost 5 bases, with 18 bases between them. In DNA, the CDR3 is TGTGCCAGCAGCCCCCCCGGCCCGGTGCGGGAGACCCAGTACTTC. Its protein product is CASSPPGPVRETQYF. Complete variable domain (other parts from reference TRBV7-3 and TRBJ2-5): GAGVSQTPSNKVTEKGKYVELRCDPISGHTALYWYRQSLGQGPEFLIYFQGTGAADDSGLPNDRFFAVRPEGSVSTLKIQRTERGDSAVYLCASSPPGPVRETQYFGPGTRLLVL.

J is TRBJ2-2 and V is TRBV2; D unresolved. V was shortened by 8 bases and J by 7 bases, with 8 bases between the two germline ends. The germline CDR1 and CDR2 sequences are SNHLY and FYNNEI. CDR3 length equals 11 residues. This CDR3 reads CASSASGELFF. CDR3 DNA sequence: TGTGCCAGCTCAGCGAGCGGGGAGCTGTTTTTT.

The chain recombines TRBV5-1 with TRBJ2-7; TRBD1 matches 8 bases. V shed 3 bases, J shed 0 bases, and the junction held 2 bases outside the gene matches. Germline CDR1 reads SGHRS; CDR2 reads YFSETQ. The CDR3 consists of 14 residues. The CDR3 DNA is TGCGCCAGCAGCTGGGACAGGACCTCCTACGAGCAGTACTTC. It translates to CASSWDRTSYEQYF.

The chain carries TRBV23-1 and TRBJ1-4; no firm D call. TRBV23-1 falls under the ORF class, with uncertain function. The ends were cut back, 2 bases at V and 8 bases at J, with 15 bases in the middle. The CDR3 totals 15 residues. DNA for the CDR3: TGCGCCAGCAGTCAAAGTTATCACAGAGGGGAAAAACTGTTTTTT. Encoded protein: CASSQSYHRGEKLFF.

This chain uses TRBV14 with TRBJ2-2; 7 bases agree with TRBD2. Trimming cost V 4 bases and J 1 base; bases outside gene matches: 6. The CDR3 has 16 residues. CDR1 and CDR2 from the germline V gene are SGHDN and FVKESK. The CDR3 DNA sequence: TGTGCCAGCAGCCCGACTAGCCGAAAGAACACCGGGGAGCTGTTTTTT. Translation gives CASSPTSRKNTGELFF.